Given below is one TCR beta chain in context. Additional DNA sequences in this sample encode the identical CDR3. The sample originates from a study of blood T cell repertoires in COVID-19. In the study overall: The analysed material was cDNA or gDNA that came from T cells, B-cell-depleted T cells, or PBMCs.

Under the authors' procedure: Reference gene primer amplification gave estimated nucleated cell counts. Clones were read by immunoSEQ multiplex PCR, and TCRdb kept only the in-frame ones, dropping some. V and J calls and clone size are those listed in that table; D and trimming were worked out from the DNA. The sample lists 300,000 to 500,000 clones; roughly 86% were seen once. Participants had their cohort set by participant-reported clinical history. The sample consisted of PBMCs or T cells enriched from blood (not recorded which). The TCR originated in a woman in her 40s with acute COVID-19.

The CDR3, as DNA: TGTGCCAGCTCACCACAGGGGGCAGGGGATACGCAGTATTTT. It is translated as CASSPQGAGDTQYF. The V gene is TRBV18, the J gene TRBJ2-3; 7 positions match TRBD1. CDR3 length: 14 residues. V lost 1 base to trimming and J lost 6 bases; unmatched junction nucleotides: 4. Germline CDR1 is KGHSH and CDR2 is LQKENI. Looking up the rest from reference TRBV18 and TRBJ2-3 gives the full variable domain: NAGVMQNPRHLVRRRGQEARLRCSPMKGHSHVYWYRQLPEEGLKFMVYLQKENIIDESGMPKERFSAEFPKEGPSILRIQQVVRGDSAAYFCASSPQGAGDTQYFGPGTRLTVL.